The 17 T cell receptor beta chains in this list originate from one sample, sequenced in a study of early T cells in non-severe SARS-CoV-2 infection. TCRdb re-analysed the 5' RACE reads in MiXCR, keeping a single row per CDR3 protein. The sample includes around 68,000 distinct CDR3 sequences, 5.5% to 7% of them seen just once. Material: whole blood, obtained at baseline. Receptors originate from an adult who was a healthcare worker with PCR-confirmed SARS-CoV-2 infection or an uninfected control (not recorded which).

The sample holds many counts of this clonotype. This chain joins TRBV19 and TRBJ1-5; no clear D. CDR1 and CDR2 (germline): LNHDA, SQIVND (reference sequence). With 2 bases removed from V and 0 bases from J, the gap between germline ends came to 8 bases. This CDR3 is 15 amino acids long. The CDR3: CASSISADSNQPQHF. The CDR3 DNA reads as TGTGCCAGTAGTATATCGGCCGATAGCAATCAGCCCCAGCATTTT.

The chain employs TRBV5-1 and TRBJ2-1; D gene uncertain. The germline V gene encodes CDR1 SGHRS and CDR2 YFSETQ. The length of the CDR3 is 17 residues. Trimming pared 2 bases from V and 6 bases from J, leaving 21 bases between. Written as DNA, the CDR3 is TGCGCCAGCAGCTTTTTTCCATCCGGGCCTCGGGTCAATGAGCAGTTCTTC. This gives the protein CASSFFPSGPRVNEQFF.

This clonotype was detected only a few times. V usage is TRBV28 and J usage is TRBJ2-5; 8 positions match TRBD1. Germline V CDR1 and CDR2: MDHEN, SYDVKM. The CDR3 contains 15 residues. Trimming cost V 3 bases and J 6 bases; bases outside gene matches: 9. Written as DNA, the CDR3 is TGTGCCAGCAGTTTCGGCGGACAGGGCCGGAAGACCCAGTACTTC. Translating gives CASSFGGQGRKTQYF.

This clonotype was observed a handful of times. The rearrangement links TRBV6-2 or TRBV6-3 to TRBJ2-3; possibly TRBD2 for D (6 bases). The germline CDR1 and CDR2 sequences are MNHEY and SVGEGT. The length of the CDR3 is 14 residues. V shed 6 bases and J shed 0 bases, with 10 bases lying between them. CDR3 sequence reads: CASRPSVSTDTQYF. CDR3 nucleotide sequence: TGTGCCAGCAGGCCTAGCGTTAGCACAGATACGCAGTATTTT.

Relative to its sample, this clonotype is medium-sized (0.01 to 0.1%). The genes are TRBV28 and TRBJ1-2; a possible D gene is TRBD1 (5 bases). The germline V and J ends were trimmed by 3 bases and 8 bases, with 13 bases remaining between them. This CDR3 region has 13 residues. Germline lookup yields CDR1 MDHEN and CDR2 SYDVKM. The CDR3 region has the DNA TGTGCCAGCAGTTTGGAGCAGGGTGGAGGCTACACCTTC. This codes for CASSLEQGGGYTF.

As concerns this clonotype: One end of the junction fails to match germline, which may point to a read error. The V call is TRBV19, the J call TRBJ2-1; weak D call: TRBD2 (6 bases). CDR1 and CDR2 (germline): LNHDA, SQIVND (reference sequence). CDR3 length equals 16 residues. CDR3 in DNA: TGTGCCAGTAGTATTGGAGGGAGTAGTCCCGGCGATGAGCGGTTCTTC. Translating it yields CASSIGGSSPGDERFF.

This clonotype was counted many times. V and J are TRBV20-1 and TRBJ2-2, with D perhaps given as TRBD1 or TRBD2 (5 bases each). The CDR3 spans 12 residues. Germline V gives CDR1 DFQATT, CDR2 SNEGSKA (reference sequence). V was cut by 6 bases and J by 2 bases, with 7 bases left in between. The DNA for the CDR3 is TGCAGTGCAGGGGACAACACCGGGGAGCTGTTTTTT. This sequence encodes CSAGDNTGELFF.

This clonotype was counted once. The V call is TRBV3-1, the J call TRBJ2-3; D tentatively reads TRBD1 or TRBD2 (6 bases each). CDR3 length equals 15 residues. Trimming removed 4 bases from V and 4 bases from J, with 15 bases in between. The V gene's germline CDR1 is LGHDT and CDR2 YNNKEL (reference sequence). The CDR3 DNA sequence: TGTGCCAGCAGCCCTTGGACCGGGGGCGCAGATACGCAGTATTTT. This sequence encodes CASSPWTGGADTQYF.

This clonotype has more than one count but fewer than ten. V is TRBV11-2 and J is TRBJ2-5; D perhaps matches TRBD2 (5 bases). Germline V CDR1 and CDR2: SGHAT, FQNNGV. This CDR3 region has 14 residues. V lost 5 bases and J lost 1, with 11 bases in between. The CDR3 spells CASSTSGTQETQYF. The CDR3 nucleotides read TGTGCCAGCAGCACCTCGGGAACCCAAGAGACCCAGTACTTC.

A few counts support this clonotype. The chain employs TRBV10-2 and TRBJ2-2, with 7 positions matching TRBD1. V dropped 6 bases and J dropped 0; count of bases not matched to a gene: 1. The CDR3 sequence is 14 residues long. In germline, CDR1 is WSHSY, CDR2 SAAADI. CDR3 sequence: CASSQGANTGELFF. CDR3 DNA: TGCGCCAGCAGCCAGGGGGCGAACACCGGGGAGCTGTTTTTT.

The table lists this clonotype with many counts. This chain connects TRBV7-9 to TRBJ2-1; 7 bases fit TRBD2. The V gene end was trimmed by 7 bases and the J gene end by 9 bases; junction bases not matched to a gene: 18. CDR1 is SEHNR, CDR2 FQNEAQ, per germline (reference sequence). The CDR3 length is 16 residues. CDR3 bases: TGTGCCAGCACCACCACGGGGCGGGAGAGTAGGGGTGAGCAGTTCTTC. Translated: CASTTTGRESRGEQFF.

In its sample, this clonotype was seen many times. The chain couples TRBV29-1 to TRBJ1-1, with 7 bases matching TRBD1. The germline CDR1 and CDR2 sequences are SQVTM and ANQGSEA. This CDR3 contains 14 residues. The ends lost 7 bases at V and 6 bases at J; junction bases unmatched: 14. CDR3 DNA: TGCAGCGCCTCGAACAGGGGAACTTTAGCTGAAGCTTTCTTT. It specifies CSASNRGTLAEAFF. Drawing the rest from reference TRBV29-1 and TRBJ1-1, the complete variable domain is SAVISQKPSRDICQRGTSLTIQCQVDSQVTMMFWYRQQPGQSLTLIATANQGSEATYESGFVIDKFPISRPNLTFSTLTVSNMSPEDSSIYLCSASNRGTLAEAFFGQGTRLTVV.

V usage is TRBV3-1 and J usage is TRBJ2-3; 7 positions match TRBD2. J lost 2 bases, V lost 1 base, and 6 bases had no gene match. CDR1 and CDR2 (germline): LGHDT, YNNKEL (reference sequence). The CDR3 is made up of 16 amino acids. In DNA, the CDR3 is TGTGCCAGCAGCCAAGCCCCTAGCGGAGTCACAGATACGCAGTATTTT. It is translated as CASSQAPSGVTDTQYF.

The chain employs TRBV6-6 and TRBJ1-5; TRBD1 might be the D (6 bases). The CDR3 has 16 residues. Germline V gives CDR1 MNHNY, CDR2 SVGAGI (reference sequence). Trimming cost V 7 bases and J 2 bases, with 18 bases left between them. The CDR3 here is CASTNLGGTGNQPQHF. The DNA for the CDR3 is TGTGCCAGCACAAATCTCGGGGGCACGGGCAATCAGCCCCAGCATTTT.

The CDR3 here is CASSSTLDIGYSNQPQHF. The CDR3 bases are TGTGCCAGCAGCTCCACCTTGGATATCGGCTATAGCAATCAGCCCCAGCATTTT. The chain is built from TRBV7-9 and TRBJ1-5; D gene unclear. Germline V gene data show CDR1 as SEHNR and CDR2 as FQNEAQ (reference sequence). The CDR3 runs to 18 residues. V dropped 4 bases and J dropped 0 bases, with 19 bases sitting between them. The full variable domain, completed using reference TRBV7-9 and TRBJ1-5, is DTGVSQNPRHKITKRGQNVTFRCDPISEHNRLYWYRQTLGQGPEFLTYFQNEAQLEKSRLLSDRFSAERPKGSFSTLEIQRTEQGDSAMYLCASSSTLDIGYSNQPQHFGDGTRLSIL.

This clonotype was counted at least ten times. The chain employs TRBV29-1 and TRBJ1-2; TRBD1 agrees at 9 bases. J gave up 8 bases and V 6 bases, and 4 bases lay outside the gene matches. Germline V gene sequence: CDR1 SQVTM, CDR2 ANQGSEA. The CDR3 consists of 11 residues. CDR3 sequence reads: CSVGQGTGYTF. Here the CDR3 DNA reads TGCAGCGTGGGACAGGGTACCGGCTACACCTTC.

This clonotype came up many times. The genes are TRBV18 and TRBJ2-1; 12 nucleotides line up with TRBD2. Germline CDR1 KGHSH, CDR2 LQKENI. This CDR3 region has 16 residues. Trimming removed 5 bases from V and 5 bases from J; junction bases left unmatched: 7. CDR3 DNA: TGTGCCAGCTCAGTTCTAGCGGGAGGGCCGGACAATGAGCAGTTCTTC. Translated: CASSVLAGGPDNEQFF.